This is a list of T cell receptor beta chains from one sample in a study of chemoradiotherapy in HPV16-positive cancers. Produced via immunoSEQ multiplex PCR; TCRdb's table is partial and in-frame only. The top ten clones hold 2.5% to 4% of a sample with 45,000 to 60,000 clones, more than 75% of them seen once. This specimen was blood, taken from a patient who underwent chemoradiotherapy. These receptor sequences come from a human donor with HPV-associated anogenital cancer. Both conserved end residues are part of each CDR3.

cdr3_length	v_call	cdr3_aa
15	TRBV11-2	CASSIRSSGANVLTF
16	TRBV18	CASSPPVVFSGNTIYF
14	TRBV5-1	CASSLESNTGELFF
14	TRBV6-6	CASSYAGSYSPLHF
15	TRBV6-5	CASSYRRDLSSGAFF
14	TRBV19	CASRARLNDQPQHF
15	TRBV19	CASSLGIGSYNEQFF
13	TRBV5-6	CASGGPDTDTQYF
11	TRBV30	CAWSSQETQYF
11	TRBV30	CATHRGHEAFF
15	TRBV7-9	CASSLGRQGLTEAFF
16	TRBV27	CASRKGGQDSNQPQHF
16	TRBV5-4	CASSPAGTGGAYEQYF
15	TRBV7-8	CASSLGDSGSTEAFF
18	TRBV10-3	CATSGGFAAPTTNEKLFF
16	TRBV6-6	CASSYGVAGGQETQYF
15	TRBV5-8	CASSLVSDSGNTIYF
17	TRBV11-2	CASSLDGVRGGTETQYF
15	TRBV7-2	CASRRPGGYNSPLHF
13	TRBV6-4	CASSVEGGQPQHF
12	TRBV7-2	CASSSPADTQYF
13	TRBV7-9	CASSLASRGEQYF
15	TRBV19	CASSMDRDPRREQYF
13	TRBV7-2	CASSVSGTSVRYF
15	TRBV10-3	CAISESEVQGNTIYF
17	TRBV4-1	CASSQEASGTGTQPQHF
16	TRBV7-9	CASSLGGTGPYNEQFF
12	TRBV10-3	CAISFGQAEQFF